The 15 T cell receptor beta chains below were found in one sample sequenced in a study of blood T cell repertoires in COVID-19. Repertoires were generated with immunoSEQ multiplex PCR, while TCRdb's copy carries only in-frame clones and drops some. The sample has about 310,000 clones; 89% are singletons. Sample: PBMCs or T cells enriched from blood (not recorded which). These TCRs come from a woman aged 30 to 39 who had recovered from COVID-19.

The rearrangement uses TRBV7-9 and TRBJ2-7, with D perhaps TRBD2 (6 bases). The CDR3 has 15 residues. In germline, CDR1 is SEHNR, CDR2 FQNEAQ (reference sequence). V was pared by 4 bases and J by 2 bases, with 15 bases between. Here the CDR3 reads CASSSPGGGTYEQYF. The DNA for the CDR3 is TGTGCCAGCAGCTCCCCGGGCGGCGGGACCTACGAGCAGTACTTC.

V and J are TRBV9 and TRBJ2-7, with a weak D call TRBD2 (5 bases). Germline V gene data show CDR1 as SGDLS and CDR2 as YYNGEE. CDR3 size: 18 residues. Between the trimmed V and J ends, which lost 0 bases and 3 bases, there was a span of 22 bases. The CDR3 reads CASSVGSLATSLFYEQYF. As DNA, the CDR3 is TGTGCCAGCAGCGTAGGCTCGCTAGCAACGTCGCTCTTCTACGAGCAGTACTTC.

CDR3 loop: CASSESGRALIGEQFF. The CDR3 DNA reads as TGTGCCAGCAGCGAGAGCGGGAGGGCCCTGATAGGCGAGCAGTTCTTC. This sequence joins TRBV5-6 and TRBJ2-1; 10 positions match TRBD2. The CDR3 covers 16 residues. The germline gives CDR1 SGHDT, CDR2 YYEEEE. V lost 4 bases to trimming and J lost 10 bases; unmatched junction nucleotides: 14.

Here the CDR3 DNA reads TGCAGCGTTGAATCCACCGGGACAGGGGTTCAAGAGACCCAGTACTTC. Encoded protein: CSVESTGTGVQETQYF. The chain links TRBV29-1 to TRBJ2-5, with 10 bases matching TRBD1. Looked up from germline, CDR1 is SQVTM and CDR2 is ANQGSEA. V trimming: 2 bases; J trimming: 2 bases; junction bases outside the gene matches: 8. The CDR3 sequence is 16 residues long.

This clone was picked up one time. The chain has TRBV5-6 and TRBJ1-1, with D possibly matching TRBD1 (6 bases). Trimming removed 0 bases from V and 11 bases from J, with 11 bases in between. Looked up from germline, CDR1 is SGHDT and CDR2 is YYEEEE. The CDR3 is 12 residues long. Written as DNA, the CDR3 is TGTGCCAGCAGCTTGGTAGCAGGGGACGCTTTCTTT. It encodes CASSLVAGDAFF.

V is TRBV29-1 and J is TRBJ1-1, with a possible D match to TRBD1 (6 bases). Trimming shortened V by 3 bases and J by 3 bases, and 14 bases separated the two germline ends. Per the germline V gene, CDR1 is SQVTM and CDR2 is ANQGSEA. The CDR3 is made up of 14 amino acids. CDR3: CSVESGQWDTEAFF. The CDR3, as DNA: TGCAGCGTTGAGAGCGGACAGTGGGACACTGAAGCTTTCTTT.

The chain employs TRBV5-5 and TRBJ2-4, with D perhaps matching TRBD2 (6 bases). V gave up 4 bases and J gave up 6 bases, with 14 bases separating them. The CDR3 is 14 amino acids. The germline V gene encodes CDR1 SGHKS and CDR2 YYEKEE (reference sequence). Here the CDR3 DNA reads TGTGCCAGCAGCCTGCCCCCCGGGGGAAACATTCAGTACTTC. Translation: CASSLPPGGNIQYF. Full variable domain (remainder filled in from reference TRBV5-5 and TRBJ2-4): DAGVTQSPTHLIKTRGQQVTLRCSPISGHKSVSWYQQVLGQGPQFIFQYYEKEERGRGNFPDRFSARQFPNYSSELNVNALLLGDSALYLCASSLPPGGNIQYFGAGTRLSVL.

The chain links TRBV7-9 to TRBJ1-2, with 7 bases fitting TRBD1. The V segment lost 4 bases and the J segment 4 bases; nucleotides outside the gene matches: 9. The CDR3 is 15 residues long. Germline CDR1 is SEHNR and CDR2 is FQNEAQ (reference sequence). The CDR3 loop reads CASSSRGQTIYGYTF. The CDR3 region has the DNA TGTGCCAGCAGCTCTAGGGGACAGACAATCTATGGCTACACCTTC.

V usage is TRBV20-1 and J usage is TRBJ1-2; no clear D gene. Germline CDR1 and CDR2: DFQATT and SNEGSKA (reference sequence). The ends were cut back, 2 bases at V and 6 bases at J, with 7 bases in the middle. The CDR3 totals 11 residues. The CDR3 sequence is CSARLSDGYTF. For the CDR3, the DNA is TGCAGTGCTAGATTAAGCGATGGCTACACCTTC.

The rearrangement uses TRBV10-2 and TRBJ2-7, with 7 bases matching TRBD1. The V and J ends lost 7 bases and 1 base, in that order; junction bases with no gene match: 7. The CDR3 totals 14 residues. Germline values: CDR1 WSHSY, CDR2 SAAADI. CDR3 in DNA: TGCGCCAGCAAGAGGGACAGCGCTTCCTACGAGCAGTACTTC. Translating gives CASKRDSASYEQYF.

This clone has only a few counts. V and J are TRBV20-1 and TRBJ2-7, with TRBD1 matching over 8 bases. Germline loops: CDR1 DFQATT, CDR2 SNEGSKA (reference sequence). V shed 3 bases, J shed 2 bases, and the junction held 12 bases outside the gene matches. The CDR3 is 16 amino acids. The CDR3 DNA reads TGCAGTGCTAGTCCGTCAGGGGGCGTCTATCCCTACGAGCAGTACTTC. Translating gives CSASPSGGVYPYEQYF.

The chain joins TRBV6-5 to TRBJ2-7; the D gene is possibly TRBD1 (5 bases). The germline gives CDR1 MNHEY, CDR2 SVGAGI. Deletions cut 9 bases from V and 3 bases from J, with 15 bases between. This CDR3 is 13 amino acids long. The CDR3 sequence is CASRQGTLYEQYF. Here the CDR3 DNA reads TGTGCCAGTCGGCAGGGCACCCTCTACGAGCAGTACTTC.

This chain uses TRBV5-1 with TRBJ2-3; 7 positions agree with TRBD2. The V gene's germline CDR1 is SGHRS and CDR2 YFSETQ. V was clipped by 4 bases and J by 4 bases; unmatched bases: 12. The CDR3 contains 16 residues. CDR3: CASSPPVAAGADTQYF. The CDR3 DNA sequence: TGCGCCAGCAGCCCCCCGGTGGCCGCGGGGGCAGATACGCAGTATTTT.

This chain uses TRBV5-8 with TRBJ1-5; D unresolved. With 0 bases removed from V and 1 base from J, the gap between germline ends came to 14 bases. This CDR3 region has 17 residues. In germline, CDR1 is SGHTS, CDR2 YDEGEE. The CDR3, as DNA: TGTGCCAGCAGCTTGGATGTTCGGGGTAGGAGCAATCAGCCCCAGCATTTT. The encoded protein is CASSLDVRGRSNQPQHF.

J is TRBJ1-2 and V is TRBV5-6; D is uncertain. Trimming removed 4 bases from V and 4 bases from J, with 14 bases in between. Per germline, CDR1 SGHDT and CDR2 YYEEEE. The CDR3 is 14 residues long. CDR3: CASSREEAVYGYTF. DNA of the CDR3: TGTGCCAGCAGCCGGGAGGAGGCTGTCTATGGCTACACCTTC.